The rows below give T cell receptor beta chains drawn from one sample of a study of CD8+ T cells in alopecia areata. Clones were read by immunoSEQ multiplex PCR, and TCRdb kept only the in-frame ones, dropping some. The sample contains nearly 200,000 clones, roughly 64% of which appear only once. Sequenced material: CD4+ T cells sorted from blood, taken at week 24, from a patient treated with tofacitinib. These receptors all stem from a human donor with alopecia areata. CDR3s include the opening cysteine and the closing phenylalanine or tryptophan. The order of the fields is D gene, clone size, V gene, J gene, CDR3 protein, CDR3 DNA. The D gene is left open where the match is weak. The size entry is marked missing in some rows and otherwise reads once, few, many or a size class.

.,.,TRBV28,TRBJ1-1,CASSLGGNMNTEAFF,TGTGCCAGCAGTTTGGGAGGGAATATGAACACTGAAGCTTTCTTT
TRBD2,.,TRBV29-1,TRBJ2-5,CSVEPSGGPRGYQETQYF,TGCAGCGTTGAACCGAGCGGGGGGCCGCGGGGATACCAAGAGACCCAGTACTTC
TRBD1,.,TRBV4-2,TRBJ1-3,CASSPRGQRPSGNTIYF,TGTGCCAGCAGCCCGAGGGGACAGAGGCCGTCTGGAAACACCATATATTTT
TRBD1,.,TRBV29-1,TRBJ2-5,CSVIEGGRETQYF,TGCAGCGTTATCGAAGGGGGCAGAGAGACCCAGTACTTC
.,.,TRBV27,TRBJ2-3,CASSFGASTDTQYF,TGTGCCAGCAGTTTTGGGGCTAGCACAGATACGCAGTATTTT
.,.,TRBV29-1,TRBJ2-7,CSVEGHVQGSYEQYF,TGCAGCGTTGAAGGGCACGTCCAAGGGTCCTACGAGCAGTACTTC
TRBD2,.,TRBV30,TRBJ2-1,CAWSVQLAGGPNREQFF,TGTGCCTGGAGTGTACAACTAGCGGGAGGGCCCAACCGGGAGCAGTTCTTC
.,.,TRBV20-1,TRBJ2-1,CSATQGGEQFF,TGCAGTGCTACACAGGGAGGGGAGCAGTTCTTC
.,.,TRBV5-6,TRBJ2-5,CASSPRGVTYETQYF,TGTGCCAGCAGCCCGCGGGGAGTGACGTATGAGACCCAGTACTTC
.,few,TRBV4-3,TRBJ2-5,CASSQVGFQETQYF,TGCGCCAGCAGCCAAGTAGGCTTTCAAGAGACCCAGTACTTC
.,.,TRBV5-1,TRBJ2-5,CASSLESVQETQYF,TGCGCCAGCAGCTTGGAGTCAGTTCAAGAGACCCAGTACTTC
TRBD2,.,TRBV5-1,TRBJ2-2,CASSHASGYTGELFF,TGCGCCAGCAGCCACGCTAGCGGCTACACCGGGGAGCTGTTTTTT
TRBD2,once,TRBV5-4,TRBJ2-7,CASSQDVNRGGYEQYF,TGTGCCAGCAGCCAAGATGTGAATAGGGGAGGGTACGAGCAGTACTTC
TRBD1,.,TRBV5-1,TRBJ2-5,CASSSRGQGVTETQYF,TGCGCCAGCAGCTCCCGAGGACAGGGTGTTACAGAGACCCAGTACTTC
.,.,TRBV27,TRBJ2-5,CASSLVSVRGETQYF,TGTGCCAGCAGTTTGGTCTCGGTTCGGGGGGAGACCCAGTACTTC
TRBD1,.,TRBV4-1,TRBJ1-1,CASSQAGQGTEAFF,TGCGCCAGCAGCCAAGCCGGACAGGGCACTGAAGCTTTCTTT
TRBD2,few,TRBV5-6,TRBJ2-3,CASSLLAGDITDTQYF,TGTGCCAGCAGCTTACTAGCGGGAGATATTACAGATACGCAGTATTTT
TRBD2,.,TRBV27,TRBJ2-1,CASSSLGTTPTNEQFF,TGTGCCAGCAGTTCCCTCGGGACTACCCCTACAAATGAGCAGTTCTTC
.,.,TRBV28,TRBJ2-3,CASSPLPQRTDTQYF,TGTGCCAGCAGTCCCCTCCCCCAACGCACAGATACGCAGTATTTT
TRBD1,few,TRBV28,TRBJ2-5,CASTRDSQQETQYF,TGTGCCAGCACGAGGGACAGCCAACAAGAGACCCAGTACTTC
TRBD2,few,TRBV19,TRBJ2-3,CASIPVGRAGDTQYF,TGTGCCAGTATCCCGGTGGGACGAGCGGGGGATACGCAGTATTTT
.,once,TRBV9,TRBJ2-7,CASSVTSQTREQYF,TGTGCCAGCAGCGTGACTAGTCAAACCCGCGAGCAGTACTTC
TRBD1,once,TRBV18,TRBJ2-7,CASSLRQGANEQYF,TGTGCCAGCTCACTGAGGCAGGGGGCAAACGAGCAGTACTTC
.,few,TRBV10-3,TRBJ2-7,CAISEPLGPGGGYEQYF,TGTGCCATCAGTGAGCCCCTCGGCCCTGGGGGCGGCTACGAGCAGTACTTC
TRBD1,few,TRBV4-3,TRBJ2-1,CASSQVGQEQFF,TGCGCCAGCAGCCAAGTGGGACAGGAGCAGTTCTTC
.,.,TRBV7-2,TRBJ1-3,CASSFRGSRTGNTIYF,TGTGCCAGCAGCTTCCGGGGGTCCCGTACTGGAAACACCATATATTTT
.,once,TRBV29-1,TRBJ1-2,CSVNPGGAVDYTF,TGCAGCGTAAACCCGGGGGGGGCCGTAGACTACACCTTC
.,.,TRBV10-3,TRBJ1-5,CAIQPGLDQPQHF,TGTGCCATCCAACCGGGTTTGGATCAGCCCCAGCATTTT
.,few,TRBV15,TRBJ2-4,CATSGQRGSLQHF,TGTGCCACCAGCGGACAGAGGGGTTCCCTACAGCACTTC
.,once,TRBV20-1,TRBJ2-7,CSLGRSYEQYF,TGCAGTTTGGGACGGTCCTACGAGCAGTACTTC
TRBD1,.,TRBV7-9,TRBJ2-7,CASSPGQGVLEQYF,TGTGCCAGCAGCCCGGGACAGGGAGTTCTCGAGCAGTACTTC
.,once,TRBV5-4,TRBJ1-1,CASSLERGEAFF,TGTGCCAGCAGCTTAGAGAGGGGAGAAGCTTTCTTT
.,few,TRBV29-1,TRBJ2-3,CSANWAIGDTQYF,TGCAGCGCCAATTGGGCGATCGGGGATACGCAGTATTTT
.,.,TRBV29-1,TRBJ2-5,CSSSAGTLKETQYF,TGCAGCTCGAGCGCCGGGACCCTCAAAGAGACCCAGTACTTC
TRBD1,.,TRBV7-2,TRBJ2-3,CASSSRGQASF,TGTGCCAGCAGCTCGAGGGGACAGGCAAGCTTT
.,.,TRBV9,TRBJ2-1,CASSVVGSGQFF,TGTGCCAGCAGCGTAGTCGGCTCTGGGCAGTTCTTC